This is a list of T cell receptor beta chains from one sample in a study of blood T cells in healthy people across ages. TCRdb ran MiXCR on the 5' RACE reads and lists one entry per CDR3 protein. Of 540,000 or so distinct CDR3 sequences detected, roughly 43% appear once; the ten largest clones hold 20% to 25%. The sequencing input was blood. Receptor source: a man older than 75 in good health. CDR3s include the opening cysteine and the closing phenylalanine or tryptophan. Fields, in order: CDR3 protein, CDR3 DNA, V gene, clone size, J gene, D gene. D genes are given only for firm matches. Clone size is not always given. Where it is, it says once, few, many or a class for expanded clones.

CASSLLGTGELFF	TGTGCCAGCAGCTTATTGGGAACCGGGGAGCTGTTTTTT	TRBV7-9	-	TRBJ2-2	-
CSARTSGSYEQYF	TGCAGCGCTAGGACTAGCGGATCCTACGAGCAGTACTTC	TRBV20-1	many	TRBJ2-7	TRBD2
CSVADSQYNEQFF	TGCAGCGTTGCGGACAGCCAGTACAATGAGCAGTTCTTC	TRBV29-1	-	TRBJ2-1	-
CSARDFQRGGEETQYF	TGCAGTGCTAGAGATTTCCAGCGGGGGGGGGAAGAGACCCAGTACTTC	TRBV20-1	-	TRBJ2-5	TRBD2
CASSQGTGVGEQFF	TGCGCCAGCAGCCAAGGGACAGGGGTCGGTGAGCAGTTCTTC	TRBV4-1	-	TRBJ2-1	TRBD1
CSAERGASYEQYF	TGCAGTGCTGAAAGGGGCGCATCCTACGAGCAGTACTTC	TRBV20-1	-	TRBJ2-7	-
CASSYARVEQYF	TGTGCCAGCAGTTACGCCCGGGTCGAGCAGTACTTC	TRBV6-2/TRBV6-3	few	TRBJ2-7	-
CASSLVQGTETNTQYF	TGCGCCAGCAGCTTGGTTCAGGGGACCGAGACAAACACGCAGTATTTT	TRBV5-1	-	TRBJ2-3	-
CSVVPPGRTGELFF	TGCAGCGTTGTTCCGCCGGGGAGGACCGGGGAGCTGTTTTTT	TRBV29-1	few	TRBJ2-2	-
CSVGGPETQYF	TGCAGCGTTGGAGGTCCGGAGACCCAGTACTTC	TRBV29-1	-	TRBJ2-5	-
CATSDSTSGGENEQFF	TGTGCCACCAGTGATTCAACTAGCGGGGGGGAGAATGAGCAGTTCTTC	TRBV24-1	few	TRBJ2-1	TRBD2
CATSGYRGLGSYNEQFF	TGTGCCACCAGCGGATATCGGGGCCTTGGGTCCTACAATGAGCAGTTCTTC	TRBV15	few	TRBJ2-1	-
CASSLGREGLYEQYF	TGTGCCAGCAGCCTAGGCAGGGAGGGTCTTTACGAGCAGTACTTC	TRBV3-1	-	TRBJ2-7	TRBD2
CATQSQETQYF	TGTGCCACCCAGAGCCAAGAGACCCAGTACTTC	TRBV28	few	TRBJ2-5	-
CSVTAPDRATYEQYF	TGCAGCGTGACTGCCCCGGACAGGGCCACCTACGAGCAGTACTTC	TRBV29-1	-	TRBJ2-7	TRBD1
CSVEPRVGANYGYTF	TGCAGCGTTGAACCTCGGGTCGGCGCTAACTATGGCTACACCTTC	TRBV29-1	few	TRBJ1-2	-
CASSQDPGATDTQYF	TGTGCCAGCAGCCAAGACCCTGGGGCCACAGATACGCAGTATTTT	TRBV4-2	-	TRBJ2-3	-
CASSWAGLAGFSYNEQFF	TGTGCCAGCAGCTGGGCGGGACTAGCGGGCTTCTCCTACAATGAGCAGTTCTTC	TRBV7-9	few	TRBJ2-1	TRBD2
CASSGTGEEGYTF	TGTGCCAGCAGCGGGACAGGGGAAGAAGGCTACACCTTC	TRBV11-2	-	TRBJ1-2	TRBD1
CASSLALGTGEQPQHF	TGTGCCAGCAGTTTAGCGTTGGGTACGGGGGAACAGCCCCAGCATTTT	TRBV12-3/TRBV12-4	-	TRBJ1-5	-
CASNPAGGVTQYF	TGTGCCAGCAACCCCGCGGGAGGGGTGACCCAGTACTTC	TRBV6-5	-	TRBJ2-5	TRBD2
CASTRQNEQFF	TGTGCCAGCACTCGACAAAATGAGCAGTTCTTC	TRBV6-5	many	TRBJ2-1	-
CASNWDYSYEQYF	TGTGCCAGCAACTGGGACTACTCCTACGAGCAGTACTTC	TRBV27	-	TRBJ2-7	TRBD2
CSARGTGHHMNEQFF	TGCAGTGCTAGAGGGACAGGACACCACATGAATGAGCAGTTCTTC	TRBV20-1	-	TRBJ2-1	TRBD1
CASSLQGSQSADEQYF	TGTGCCAGCAGCTTGCAGGGGTCGCAGTCGGCGGACGAGCAGTACTTC	TRBV7-2	-	TRBJ2-7	-
CASSQGHRLNQPQHF	TGCGCCAGCAGCCAAGGACATAGACTTAATCAGCCCCAGCATTTT	TRBV4-3	few	TRBJ1-5	-
CASNPTGAAYEQYF	TGTGCCAGCAATCCAACAGGGGCTGCCTACGAGCAGTACTTC	TRBV12-3/TRBV12-4	few	TRBJ2-7	TRBD1
CSAPGTGLGTYEQYF	TGCAGTGCTCCCGGAACCGGACTAGGGACCTACGAGCAGTACTTC	TRBV20-1	-	TRBJ2-7	TRBD2
CSIWGGNTDTQYF	TGCAGCATCTGGGGCGGGAACACAGATACGCAGTATTTT	TRBV29-1	many	TRBJ2-3	-
CASSTSFEETQYF	TGTGCCAGCAGCACTAGTTTCGAAGAGACCCAGTACTTC	TRBV9	-	TRBJ2-5	-
CASSLQGSGNQPQHF	TGTGCCAGCAGCTTACAGGGGTCGGGCAATCAGCCCCAGCATTTT	TRBV7-2	-	TRBJ1-5	-
CASSLVSGLAGSYNEQFF	TGTGCCAGCAGCTTAGTCTCAGGGCTAGCGGGATCCTACAATGAGCAGTTCTTC	TRBV11-3	few	TRBJ2-1	TRBD2
CSAIGVINQPQHF	TGCAGTGCTATAGGGGTGATCAATCAGCCCCAGCATTTT	TRBV20-1	-	TRBJ1-5	-
CASSQDGGGYTF	TGCGCCAGCAGCCAAGACGGGGGAGGCTACACCTTC	TRBV3-1	few	TRBJ1-2	-
CASSPAWGIESPLHF	TGTGCCAGCAGTCCCGCGTGGGGGATTGAATCACCCCTCCACTTT	TRBV9	few	TRBJ1-6	-
CASRLQGDLLYGYTF	TGTGCCAGCAGGTTACAGGGAGACCTTCTCTATGGCTACACCTTC	TRBV12-3/TRBV12-4	-	TRBJ1-2	-
CSAGETYNSPLHF	TGCAGTGCTGGGGAAACCTATAATTCACCCCTCCACTTT	TRBV20-1	-	TRBJ1-6	-
CASSVSGQAGDTQYF	TGTGCCAGCAGTGTTTCGGGTCAGGCCGGCGATACGCAGTATTTT	TRBV2	-	TRBJ2-3	-
CASKVSGMNYEQYF	TGTGCCAGCAAAGTTAGCGGGATGAACTACGAGCAGTACTTC	TRBV28	few	TRBJ2-7	TRBD2
CASSATTGVRETQYF	TGCGCCAGCAGCGCGACGACAGGGGTCAGGGAGACCCAGTACTTC	TRBV5-1	-	TRBJ2-5	TRBD1
CASSYFQGSTEAFF	TGTGCCAGCAGTTACTTCCAGGGGAGCACTGAAGCTTTCTTT	TRBV6-6	few	TRBJ1-1	-
CASSSSPGPLRGTQYF	TGTGCCAGCAGTTCTTCCCCGGGTCCCCTTAGGGGGACCCAGTACTTC	TRBV28	-	TRBJ2-5	-
CASSSHSVSREPLYNEQFF	TGTGCCAGCAGTTCGCACAGCGTCTCGCGGGAACCTCTCTACAATGAGCAGTTCTTC	TRBV27	-	TRBJ2-1	-
CASSLSYEQFF	TGTGCCAGCAGCTTGAGTTATGAGCAGTTCTTC	TRBV5-6	-	TRBJ2-1	-
CATSRGSGSYEQYF	TGTGCCACCAGTCGGGGGAGTGGCTCCTACGAGCAGTACTTC	TRBV24-1	few	TRBJ2-7	-
CASNSPTGTANEKLFF	TGTGCCAGCAATAGTCCCACCGGGACAGCTAATGAAAAACTGTTTTTT	TRBV28	once	TRBJ1-4	TRBD1
CSGLAVSDEQFF	TGCAGCGGACTAGCGGTCTCCGATGAGCAGTTCTTC	TRBV29-1	many	TRBJ2-1	TRBD2
CASSQEGTTYNEQFF	TGTGCCAGCAGCCAAGAGGGTACCACCTACAATGAGCAGTTCTTC	TRBV3-1	once	TRBJ2-1	-
CASSDRHSNTEAFF	TGTGCCAGCAGTGACAGACACTCGAACACTGAAGCTTTCTTT	TRBV6-5	-	TRBJ1-1	-
CASSLAGTAIREQYF	TGTGCCAGCAGCTTGGCCGGGACTGCGATTCGCGAGCAGTACTTC	TRBV7-2	few	TRBJ2-7	-
CASSVGGMGSEQYF	TGTGCCAGCAGCGTAGGGGGCATGGGGAGCGAGCAGTACTTC	TRBV9	-	TRBJ2-7	-
CASSQDTRSNQPQHF	TGCGCCAGCAGCCAAGACACTAGAAGCAATCAGCCCCAGCATTTT	TRBV4-3	few	TRBJ1-5	-
CSATPLGQTQYF	TGCAGTGCCACCCCTCTAGGTCAAACCCAGTACTTC	TRBV20-1	few	TRBJ2-5	-
CASSTRDTQYF	TGTGCCAGCAGTACCCGGGATACGCAGTATTTT	TRBV6-6	many	TRBJ2-3	-
CASSSGLLYF	TGTGCCAGCAGTTCAGGGTTGTTGTACTTC	TRBV6-6	few	TRBJ2-5	-